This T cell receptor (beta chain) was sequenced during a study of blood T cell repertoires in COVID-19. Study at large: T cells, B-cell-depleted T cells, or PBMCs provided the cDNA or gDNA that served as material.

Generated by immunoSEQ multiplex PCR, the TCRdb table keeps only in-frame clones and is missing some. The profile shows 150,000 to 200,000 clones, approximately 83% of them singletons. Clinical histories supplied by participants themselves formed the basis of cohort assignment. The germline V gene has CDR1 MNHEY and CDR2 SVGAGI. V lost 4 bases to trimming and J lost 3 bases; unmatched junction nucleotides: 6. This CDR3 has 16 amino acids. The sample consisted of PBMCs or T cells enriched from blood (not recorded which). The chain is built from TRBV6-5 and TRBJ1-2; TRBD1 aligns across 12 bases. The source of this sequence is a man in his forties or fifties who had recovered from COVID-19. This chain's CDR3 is CASSSGTGGADYGYTF. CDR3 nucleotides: TGTGCCAGCAGTTCCGGGACAGGGGGCGCGGACTATGGCTACACCTTC.